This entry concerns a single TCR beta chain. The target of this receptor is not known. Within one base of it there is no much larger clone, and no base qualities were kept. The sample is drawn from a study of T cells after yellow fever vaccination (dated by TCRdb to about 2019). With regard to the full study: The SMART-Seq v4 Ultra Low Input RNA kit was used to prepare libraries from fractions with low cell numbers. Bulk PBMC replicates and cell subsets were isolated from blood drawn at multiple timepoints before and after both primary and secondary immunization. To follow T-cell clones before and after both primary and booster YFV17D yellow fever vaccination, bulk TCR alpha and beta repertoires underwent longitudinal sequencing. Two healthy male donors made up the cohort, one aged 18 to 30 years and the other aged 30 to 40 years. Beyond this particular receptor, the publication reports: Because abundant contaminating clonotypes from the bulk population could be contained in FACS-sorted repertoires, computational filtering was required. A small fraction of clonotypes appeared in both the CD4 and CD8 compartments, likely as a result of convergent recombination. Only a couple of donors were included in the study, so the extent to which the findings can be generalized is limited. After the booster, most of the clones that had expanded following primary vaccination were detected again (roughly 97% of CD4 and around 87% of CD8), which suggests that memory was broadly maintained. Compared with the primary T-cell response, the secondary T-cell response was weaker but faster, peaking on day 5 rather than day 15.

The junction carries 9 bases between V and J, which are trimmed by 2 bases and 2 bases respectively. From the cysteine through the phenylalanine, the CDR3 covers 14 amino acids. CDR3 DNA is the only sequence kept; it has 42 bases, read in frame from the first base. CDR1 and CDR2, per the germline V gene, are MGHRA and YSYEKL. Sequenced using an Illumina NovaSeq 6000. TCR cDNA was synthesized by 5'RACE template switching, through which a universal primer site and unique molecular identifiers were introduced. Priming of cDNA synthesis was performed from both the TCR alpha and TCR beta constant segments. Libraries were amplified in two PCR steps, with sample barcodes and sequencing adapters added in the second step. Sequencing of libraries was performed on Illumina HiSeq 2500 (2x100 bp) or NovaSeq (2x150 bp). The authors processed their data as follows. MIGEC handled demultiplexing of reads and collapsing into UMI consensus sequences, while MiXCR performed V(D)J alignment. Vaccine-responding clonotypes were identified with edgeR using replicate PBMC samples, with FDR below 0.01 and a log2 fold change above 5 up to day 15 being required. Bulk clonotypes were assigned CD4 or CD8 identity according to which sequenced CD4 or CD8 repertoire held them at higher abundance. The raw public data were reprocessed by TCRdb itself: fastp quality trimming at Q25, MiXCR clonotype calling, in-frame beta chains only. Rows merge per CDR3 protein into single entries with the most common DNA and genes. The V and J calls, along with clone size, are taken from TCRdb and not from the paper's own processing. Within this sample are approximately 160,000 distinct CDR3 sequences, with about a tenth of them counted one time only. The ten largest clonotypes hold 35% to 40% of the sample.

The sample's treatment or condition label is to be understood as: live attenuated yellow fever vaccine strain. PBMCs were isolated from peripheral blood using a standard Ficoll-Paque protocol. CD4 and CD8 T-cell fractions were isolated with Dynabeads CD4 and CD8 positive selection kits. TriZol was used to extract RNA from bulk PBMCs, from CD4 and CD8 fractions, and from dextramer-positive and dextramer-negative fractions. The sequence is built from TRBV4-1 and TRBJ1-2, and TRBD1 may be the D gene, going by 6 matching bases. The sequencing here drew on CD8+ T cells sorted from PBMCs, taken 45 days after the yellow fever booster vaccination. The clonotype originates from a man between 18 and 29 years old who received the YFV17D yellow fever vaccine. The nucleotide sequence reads TGCGCCAGCAGCCAAACCACAGGGAACTATGGCTACACCTTC. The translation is CASSQTTGNYGYTF.